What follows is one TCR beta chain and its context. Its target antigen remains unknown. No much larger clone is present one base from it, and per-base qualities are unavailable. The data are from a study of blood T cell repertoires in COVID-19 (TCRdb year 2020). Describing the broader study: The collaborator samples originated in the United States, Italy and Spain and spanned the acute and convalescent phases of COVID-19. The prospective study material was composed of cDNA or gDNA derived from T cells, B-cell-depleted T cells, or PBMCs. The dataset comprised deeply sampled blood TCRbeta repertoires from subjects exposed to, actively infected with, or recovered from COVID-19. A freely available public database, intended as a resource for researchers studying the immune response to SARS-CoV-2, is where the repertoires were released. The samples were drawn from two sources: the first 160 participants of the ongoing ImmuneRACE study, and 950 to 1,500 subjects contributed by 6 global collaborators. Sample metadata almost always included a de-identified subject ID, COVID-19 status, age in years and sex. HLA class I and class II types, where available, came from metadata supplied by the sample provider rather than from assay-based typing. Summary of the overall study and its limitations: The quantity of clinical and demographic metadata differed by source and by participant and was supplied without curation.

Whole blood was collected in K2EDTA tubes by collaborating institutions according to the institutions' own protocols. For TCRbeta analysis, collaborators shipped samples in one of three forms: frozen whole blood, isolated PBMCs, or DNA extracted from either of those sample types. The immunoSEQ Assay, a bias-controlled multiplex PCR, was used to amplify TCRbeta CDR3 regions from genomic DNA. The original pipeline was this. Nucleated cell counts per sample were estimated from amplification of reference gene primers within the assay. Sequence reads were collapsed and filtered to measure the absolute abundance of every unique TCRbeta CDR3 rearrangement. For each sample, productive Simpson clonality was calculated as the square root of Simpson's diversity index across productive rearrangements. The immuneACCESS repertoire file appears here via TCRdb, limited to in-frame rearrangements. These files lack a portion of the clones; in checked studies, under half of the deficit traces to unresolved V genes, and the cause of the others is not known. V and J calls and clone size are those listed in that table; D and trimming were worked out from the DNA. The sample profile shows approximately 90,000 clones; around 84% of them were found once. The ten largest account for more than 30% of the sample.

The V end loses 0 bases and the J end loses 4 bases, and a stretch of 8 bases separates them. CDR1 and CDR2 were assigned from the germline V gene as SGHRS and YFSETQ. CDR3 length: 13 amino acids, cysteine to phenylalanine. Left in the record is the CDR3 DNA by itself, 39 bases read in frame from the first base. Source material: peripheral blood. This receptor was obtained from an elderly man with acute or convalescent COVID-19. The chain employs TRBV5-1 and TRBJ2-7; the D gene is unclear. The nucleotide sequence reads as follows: TGCGCCAGCAGCTTGGGGGCAGCTTACGAGCAGTACTTC. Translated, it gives CASSLGAAYEQYF.